Below, one T cell receptor beta chain is given with its context. What it binds is not known. This entry comes from a study of shared clonotypes between healthy human individuals. Study-wide points: Although depth was large, rarefaction showed that sequencing of the sorted subsets was incomplete.

Produced via immunoSEQ multiplex PCR; TCRdb's table is partial and in-frame only. This sample yields hundreds of thousands of clones, of which 72% are seen a single time; approximately 1.8% belongs to the top ten. The V end was cut by 5 bases, the J end by 4 bases, with 12 bases between. Germline V gene sequence: CDR1 SGHAT, CDR2 FQNNGV. The CDR3 covers 15 residues. Specimen: memory CD4+ T cells sorted from blood. Regarding subset: CD45RA-negative fraction. J is TRBJ2-6 and V is TRBV11-2; no clear D gene. The TCR comes from a woman aged 30 to 39 in good health. The CDR3 sequence: CASSPVRTGANVLTF. The CDR3 DNA reads TGTGCCAGCAGCCCAGTGAGGACCGGGGCCAACGTCCTGACTTTC.